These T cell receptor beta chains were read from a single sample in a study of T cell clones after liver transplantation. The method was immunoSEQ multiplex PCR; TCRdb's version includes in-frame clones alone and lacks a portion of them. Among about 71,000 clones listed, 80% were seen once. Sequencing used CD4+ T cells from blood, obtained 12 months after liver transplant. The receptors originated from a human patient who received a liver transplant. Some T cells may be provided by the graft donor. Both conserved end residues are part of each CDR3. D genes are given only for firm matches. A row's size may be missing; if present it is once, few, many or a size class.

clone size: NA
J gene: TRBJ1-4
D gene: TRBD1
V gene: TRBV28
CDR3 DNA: TGTGCCAGCAGCGCCAGACAGGGCCCAAATGAAAAACTGTTTTTT
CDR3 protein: CASSARQGPNEKLFF

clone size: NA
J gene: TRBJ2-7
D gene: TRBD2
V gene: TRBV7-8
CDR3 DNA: TGTGCCAGCAGCTTAGGTCGGGGACTAGCGGGAGGGAGAACAGGGGAGCAGTACTTC
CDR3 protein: CASSLGRGLAGGRTGEQYF

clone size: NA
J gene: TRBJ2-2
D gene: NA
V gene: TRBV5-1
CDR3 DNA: TGCGCCAGTAGGGTGATCGGACTCACCGGGGAGCTGTTTTTT
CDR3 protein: CASRVIGLTGELFF

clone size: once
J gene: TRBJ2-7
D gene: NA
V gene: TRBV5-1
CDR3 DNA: TGCGCCAGCAGCTTGGACCTGAGAGGGGTGGGGGAGCAGTACTTC
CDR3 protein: CASSLDLRGVGEQYF

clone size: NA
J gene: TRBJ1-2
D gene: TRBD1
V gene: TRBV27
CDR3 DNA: TGTGCCAGCAGTAGAAACCGGGACAGGGGGTATGGCTACACCTTC
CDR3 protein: CASSRNRDRGYGYTF

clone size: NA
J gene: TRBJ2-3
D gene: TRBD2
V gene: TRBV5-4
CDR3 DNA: TGTGCCAGCAAACGGGGGCTAGCGGGAGTAGCAGATACGCAGTATTTT
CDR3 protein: CASKRGLAGVADTQYF

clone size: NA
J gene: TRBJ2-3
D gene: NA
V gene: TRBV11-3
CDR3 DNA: TGTGCCAGCAGCTTAGAATTCAAGGATACGCAGTATTTT
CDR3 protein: CASSLEFKDTQYF

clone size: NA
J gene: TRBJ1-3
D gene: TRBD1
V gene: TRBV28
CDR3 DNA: TGTGCCAGCAGTTTAGCGGACAGGTCTGGAAACACCATATATTTT
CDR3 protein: CASSLADRSGNTIYF

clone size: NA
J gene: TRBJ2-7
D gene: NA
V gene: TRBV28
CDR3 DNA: TGTGCCAGCAGGGAGGCTAGATCATTGCGCGAGCAGTACTTC
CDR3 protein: CASREARSLREQYF

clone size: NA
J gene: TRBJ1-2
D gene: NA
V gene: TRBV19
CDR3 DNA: TGTGCCAGTAGCAGCGCACAGGGTCTCAACTATGGCTACACCTTC
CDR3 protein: CASSSAQGLNYGYTF

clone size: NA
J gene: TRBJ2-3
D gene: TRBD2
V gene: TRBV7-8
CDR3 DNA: TGTGCCAGCAGCGTTAGCGGCGGGGGGCAGTATTTT
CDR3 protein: CASSVSGGGQYF

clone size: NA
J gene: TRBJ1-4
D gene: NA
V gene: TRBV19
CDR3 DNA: TGTGCCAGTAGTGCATGGGGGCCTAATGAAAAACTGTTTTTT
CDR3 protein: CASSAWGPNEKLFF

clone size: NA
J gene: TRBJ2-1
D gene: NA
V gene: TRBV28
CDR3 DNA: TGTGCCAGCAGAACAAACCCTCCGGGACCGATTAAAAACAATGAGCAGTTCTTC
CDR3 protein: CASRTNPPGPIKNNEQFF

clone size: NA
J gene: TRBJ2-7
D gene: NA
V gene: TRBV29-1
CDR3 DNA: TGCAGCGTTGAACCCTCCCCCAGCAGGGGGGCATCCGAGCAGTACTTC
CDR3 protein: CSVEPSPSRGASEQYF

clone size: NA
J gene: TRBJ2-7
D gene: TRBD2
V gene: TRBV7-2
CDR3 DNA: TGTGCCAGCACCCTTATCGGGGGACTAGCGGGAGGGCCTACCTACGAGCAGTACTTC
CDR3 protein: CASTLIGGLAGGPTYEQYF

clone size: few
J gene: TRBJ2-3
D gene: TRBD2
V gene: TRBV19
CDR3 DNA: TGTGCCTCCCAAATTAGCGGGAGGGCATTCGATACGCAGTATTTT
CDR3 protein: CASQISGRAFDTQYF

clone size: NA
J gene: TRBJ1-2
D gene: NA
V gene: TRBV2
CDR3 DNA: TGTGCCAGCCGTTTAGACGGGAACCGATATGGCTACACCTTC
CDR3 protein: CASRLDGNRYGYTF

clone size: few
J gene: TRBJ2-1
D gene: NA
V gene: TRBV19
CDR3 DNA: TGTGCCAGTAGTTTAACAGGGTTTAGTGAGCAGTTCTTC
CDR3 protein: CASSLTGFSEQFF

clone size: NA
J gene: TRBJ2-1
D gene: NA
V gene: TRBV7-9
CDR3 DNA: TGTGCCAGCAGCTTACGGGGGAGCGGGTACAATGAGCAGTTCTTC
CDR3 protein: CASSLRGSGYNEQFF

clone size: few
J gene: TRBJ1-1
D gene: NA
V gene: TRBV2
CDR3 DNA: TGTGCCAGCACAGGTGGGCGGTTGAACACTGAAGCTTTCTTT
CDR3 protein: CASTGGRLNTEAFF

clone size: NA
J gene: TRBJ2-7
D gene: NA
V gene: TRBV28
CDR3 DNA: TGTGCCAGCAGTAGCCTAGGGAGTGGCGAGCAGTACTTC
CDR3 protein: CASSSLGSGEQYF

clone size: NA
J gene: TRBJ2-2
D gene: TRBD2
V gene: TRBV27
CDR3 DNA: TGTGCCAGCAGATACAGCGGGGGGACCGGGGAGCTGTTTTTT
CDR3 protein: CASRYSGGTGELFF

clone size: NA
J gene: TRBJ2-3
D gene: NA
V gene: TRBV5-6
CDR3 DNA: TGTGCCAGCAGCCCCGTTGGGGGGACAGATACGCAGTATTTT
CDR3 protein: CASSPVGGTDTQYF

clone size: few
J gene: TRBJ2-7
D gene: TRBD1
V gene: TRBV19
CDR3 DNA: TGTGCCAGTAGTACTCGACAGGGCATATCCTACGAGCAGTACTTC
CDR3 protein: CASSTRQGISYEQYF

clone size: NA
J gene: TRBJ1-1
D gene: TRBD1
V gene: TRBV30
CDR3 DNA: TGTGCCTGGGGGACAGGAGGCGGTACTGAAGCTTTCTTT
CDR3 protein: CAWGTGGGTEAFF

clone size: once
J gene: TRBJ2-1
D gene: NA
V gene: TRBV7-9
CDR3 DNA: TGTGCCAGCAGCTTAAGCCTAGCAGGATCCTACAATGAGCAGTTCTTC
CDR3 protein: CASSLSLAGSYNEQFF